This TCR beta chain was profiled in a study of cytomegalovirus exposure and HLA in healthy donors. This CDR3 is built from 14 residues. Germline V CDR1 and CDR2: SGDLS, YYNGEE. V was pared by 3 bases and J by 8 bases, with 12 bases between. Whole-study findings and limits: Later analysis indicated greater clonal expansion among HLA-associated TCR beta chains than among equally common other chains. Per a prior analysis, the majority of TCR beta V segments were productive roughly 87% or roughly 30% of the time. In vitro, three CMV-associated chains proved specific for CMV antigens.

A word on this clone: Its specificity is unknown.

The PCR had 60 Vbeta and 13 Jbeta primers. Method: immunoSEQ multiplex PCR; TCRdb's copy keeps in-frame clones and lacks some. The data contain some 44,000 clones, around 87% of them singletons. This sequence originates from a middle-aged woman in good health and CMV-seropositive. The V gene is TRBV9, the J gene TRBJ1-6; weak D call: TRBD1 (5 bases). The sequenced sample was PBMCs. CDR3 DNA sequence: TGTGCCAGCAGCGAGGGACTATGGGATTCACCCCTCCACTTT. It encodes CASSEGLWDSPLHF.